A selection of T cell receptor beta chains follows, all from one sample in a study of blood T cell repertoires in COVID-19. Method: immunoSEQ multiplex PCR; TCRdb's copy keeps in-frame clones and lacks some. The sample includes 200,000 to 250,000 clones, approximately 90% of them seen just once. Sequences were obtained from PBMCs or T cells enriched from blood (not recorded which). The receptor source for this set is a man aged 25-40 years who had recovered from COVID-19. The conserved cysteine and the conserved F or W are not part of the CDR3 here. Only part of the rows carry a size: once, few, many, or a class if the clone is expanded.

j_call: TRBJ1-5
v_call: TRBV7-2
clone_size: NA
cdr3_aa: ASSRPSEPQH

j_call: TRBJ2-2
v_call: TRBV10-3
clone_size: NA
cdr3_aa: AISEFERNTGELF

j_call: TRBJ2-7
v_call: TRBV28
clone_size: NA
cdr3_aa: ASSVPGMGLEQY

j_call: TRBJ2-1
v_call: TRBV5-1
clone_size: once
cdr3_aa: ASSGQTPIEQF

j_call: TRBJ1-1
v_call: TRBV9
clone_size: NA
cdr3_aa: ASSVVRSHEAF

j_call: TRBJ1-2
v_call: TRBV7-9
clone_size: NA
cdr3_aa: ATQRADYNYGYT

j_call: TRBJ2-7
v_call: TRBV28
clone_size: NA
cdr3_aa: ASSLQGVRNEQY

j_call: TRBJ2-7
v_call: TRBV7-9
clone_size: few
cdr3_aa: ASSRGGRSGEQY

j_call: TRBJ2-7
v_call: TRBV7-9
clone_size: NA
cdr3_aa: ASSAGVGEQY

j_call: TRBJ2-3
v_call: TRBV20-1
clone_size: NA
cdr3_aa: SASGLVSSTDTQY